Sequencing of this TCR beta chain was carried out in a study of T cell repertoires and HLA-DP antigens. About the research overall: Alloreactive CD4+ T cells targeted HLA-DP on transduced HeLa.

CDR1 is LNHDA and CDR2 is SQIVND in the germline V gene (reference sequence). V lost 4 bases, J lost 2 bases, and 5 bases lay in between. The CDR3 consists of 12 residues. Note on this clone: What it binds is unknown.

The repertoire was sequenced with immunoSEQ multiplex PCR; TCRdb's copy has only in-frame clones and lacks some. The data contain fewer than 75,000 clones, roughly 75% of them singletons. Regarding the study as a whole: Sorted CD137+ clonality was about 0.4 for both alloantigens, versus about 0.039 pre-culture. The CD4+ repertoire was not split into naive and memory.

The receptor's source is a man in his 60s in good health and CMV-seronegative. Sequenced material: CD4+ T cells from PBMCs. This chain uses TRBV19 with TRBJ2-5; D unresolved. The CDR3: CASSSRQETQYF. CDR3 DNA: TGTGCCAGTAGTAGCCGTCAAGAGACCCAGTACTTC.